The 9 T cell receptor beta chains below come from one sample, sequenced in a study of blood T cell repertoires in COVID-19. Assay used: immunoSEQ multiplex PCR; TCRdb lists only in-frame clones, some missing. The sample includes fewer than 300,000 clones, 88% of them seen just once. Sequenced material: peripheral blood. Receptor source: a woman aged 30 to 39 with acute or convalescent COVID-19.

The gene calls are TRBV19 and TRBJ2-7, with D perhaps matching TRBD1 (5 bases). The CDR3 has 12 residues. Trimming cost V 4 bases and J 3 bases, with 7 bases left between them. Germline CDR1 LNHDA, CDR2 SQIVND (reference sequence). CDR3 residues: CASSTQGYEQYF. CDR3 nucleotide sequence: TGTGCCAGTAGTACGCAGGGCTACGAGCAGTACTTC.

CDR3 region: CASSPLAAEEKQYF. In DNA form, the CDR3 reads TGTGCCAGCAGCCCCTTGGCTGCAGAGGAGAAGCAGTACTTC. The chain recombines TRBV11-2 with TRBJ2-7; D unclear. V lost 5 bases to trimming and J lost 8 bases, with 19 bases between them. The CDR3 sequence is 14 residues long. CDR1 and CDR2 (germline): SGHAT, FQNNGV.

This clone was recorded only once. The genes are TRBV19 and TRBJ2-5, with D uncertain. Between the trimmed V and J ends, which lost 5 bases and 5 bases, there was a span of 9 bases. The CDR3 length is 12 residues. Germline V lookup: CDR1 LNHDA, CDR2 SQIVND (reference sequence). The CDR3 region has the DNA TGTGCCAGTAGTCACAACAGCGAGACCCAGTACTTC. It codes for CASSHNSETQYF.

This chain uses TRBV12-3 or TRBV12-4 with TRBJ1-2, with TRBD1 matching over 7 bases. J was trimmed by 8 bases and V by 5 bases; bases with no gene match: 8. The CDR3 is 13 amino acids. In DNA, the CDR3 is TGTGCCAGCAGTCCCACAGGGGCGCTGGGCTACACCTTC. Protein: CASSPTGALGYTF.

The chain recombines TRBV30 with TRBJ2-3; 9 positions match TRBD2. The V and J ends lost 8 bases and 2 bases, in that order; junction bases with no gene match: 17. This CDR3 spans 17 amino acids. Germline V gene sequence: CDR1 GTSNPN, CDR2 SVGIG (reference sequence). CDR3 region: CAQSWLAGLTLTDTQYF. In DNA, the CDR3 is TGTGCCCAATCCTGGCTAGCGGGACTCACACTCACAGATACGCAGTATTTT. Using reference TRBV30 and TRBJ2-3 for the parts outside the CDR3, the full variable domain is SQTIHQWPATLVQPVGSPLSLECTVEGTSNPNLYWYRQAAGRGLQLLFYSVGIGQISSEVPQNLSASRPQDRQFILSSKKLLLSDSGFYLCAQSWLAGLTLTDTQYFGPGTRLTVL.

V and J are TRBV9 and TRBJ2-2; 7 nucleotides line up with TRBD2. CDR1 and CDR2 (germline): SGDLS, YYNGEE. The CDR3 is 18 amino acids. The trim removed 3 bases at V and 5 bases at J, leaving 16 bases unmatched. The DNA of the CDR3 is TGTGCCAGCAGCGGACCCTTGGGCGGGAGTGTGAAGACCGGGGAGCTGTTTTTT. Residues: CASSGPLGGSVKTGELFF.

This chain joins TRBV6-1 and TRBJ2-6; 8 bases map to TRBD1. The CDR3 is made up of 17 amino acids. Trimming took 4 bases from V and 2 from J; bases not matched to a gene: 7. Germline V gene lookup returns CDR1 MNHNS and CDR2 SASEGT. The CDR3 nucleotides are TGTGCCAGCAGTGCGCTCCAGGGGGCAGCTGGGGCCAACGTCCTGACTTTC. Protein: CASSALQGAAGANVLTF.

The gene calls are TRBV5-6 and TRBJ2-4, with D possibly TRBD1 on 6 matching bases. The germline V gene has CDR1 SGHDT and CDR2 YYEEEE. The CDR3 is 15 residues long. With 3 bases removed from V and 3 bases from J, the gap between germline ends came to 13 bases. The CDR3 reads CASSWIQGDKNIQYF. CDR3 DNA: TGTGCCAGCAGCTGGATACAGGGCGACAAAAACATTCAGTACTTC.

CDR3 DNA: TGTGCCAGCAGCGACAGACCAAATGCTGTCGAAACAGATACGCAGTATTTT. It is translated as CASSDRPNAVETDTQYF. This rearrangement joins TRBV9 to TRBJ2-3; D gene ambiguous. Trimming shortened V by 3 bases and J by 3 bases, and 20 bases separated the two germline ends. Germline assignment: CDR1 SGDLS and CDR2 YYNGEE. The CDR3 has 17 amino acids.